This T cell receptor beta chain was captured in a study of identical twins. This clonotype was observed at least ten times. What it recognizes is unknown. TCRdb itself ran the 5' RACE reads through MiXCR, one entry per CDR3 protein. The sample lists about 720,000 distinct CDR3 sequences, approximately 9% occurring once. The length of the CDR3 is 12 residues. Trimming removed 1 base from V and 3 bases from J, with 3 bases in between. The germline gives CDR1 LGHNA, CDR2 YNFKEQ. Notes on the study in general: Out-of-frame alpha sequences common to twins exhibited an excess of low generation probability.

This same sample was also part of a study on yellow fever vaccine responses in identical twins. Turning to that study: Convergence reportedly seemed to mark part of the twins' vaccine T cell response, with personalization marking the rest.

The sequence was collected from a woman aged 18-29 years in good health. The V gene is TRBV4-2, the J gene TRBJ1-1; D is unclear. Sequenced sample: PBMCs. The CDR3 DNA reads TGTGCCAGCAGCCAAGTTGACACTGAAGCTTTCTTT. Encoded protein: CASSQVDTEAFF.